This T cell receptor beta chain was identified during a study of blood T cell repertoires in COVID-19. Study at large: Both acute and convalescent COVID-19 samples were obtained from the United States, Italy and Spain.

While infection was still active, Seattle patients were enrolled and then followed longitudinally. Germline V gives CDR1 SGHTA, CDR2 FQGNSA. The ends lost 4 bases at V and 6 bases at J; junction bases unmatched: 4. The length of the CDR3 is 14 residues. Generated by immunoSEQ multiplex PCR, the TCRdb table keeps only in-frame clones and is missing some. Found here are 330,000 or so clones, 87% of them singletons; the top ten hold roughly 8.9%. This receptor was obtained from a man younger than 45 with COVID-19, enrolled during active disease. The chain recombines TRBV7-2 with TRBJ2-1, with 9 bases matching TRBD2. Sequences were obtained from peripheral blood. The CDR3 reads CASSSGLAINEQFF. CDR3 nucleotide sequence: TGTGCCAGCAGCTCGGGACTAGCTATCAATGAGCAGTTCTTC.